These 18 T cell receptor beta chains originate from one sample sequenced in a study of blood T cell repertoires in COVID-19. The protocol was immunoSEQ multiplex PCR, while the TCRdb copy is restricted to in-frame clones and leaves out a portion. The sample has 130,000 to 150,000 clones, about four fifths seen once. Sample: peripheral blood. These receptors came from a human donor in a cohort sampled during active COVID-19.

The V and J genes are TRBV2 and TRBJ2-2; 12 bases line up with TRBD2. Germline CDR1 SNHLY, CDR2 FYNNEI. The V segment lost 4 bases and the J segment 6 bases; nucleotides outside the gene matches: 9. CDR3 size: 17 residues. The chain's CDR3 is CASSGTSGTTAAGELFF. The CDR3, as DNA: TGTGCCAGCAGTGGGACTAGCGGGACCACTGCGGCCGGGGAGCTGTTTTTT.

This chain connects TRBV3-1 (or the pseudogene TRBV3-2) to TRBJ2-7, with 12 bases matching TRBD2. Losses at the gene ends were 5 bases for V and 2 bases for J; bases not matched to a gene: 7. The length of the CDR3 is 16 residues. In germline, CDR1 is LGHDT, CDR2 YNNKEL (reference sequence). DNA for the CDR3: TGTGCCAGCAGCTCCCGACTAGCGGGGGTAGCCTACGAGCAGTACTTC. It translates to CASSSRLAGVAYEQYF.

The rearrangement links TRBV21-1 to TRBJ2-3; TRBD1 is taken as the D call from the table, unchecked against the DNA. TRBV21-1 is noted as a pseudogene. The CDR3 spans 16 residues. CDR3 nucleotides: TGTGCCAGCAGCAAAGTGACAGGGTTCTGCACAGATACGCAGTATTTT. It is translated as CASSKVTGFCTDTQYF.

V and J are TRBV29-1 and TRBJ1-2; D possibly corresponds to TRBD1 (5 bases). Trimming pared 6 bases from V and 7 bases from J, leaving 21 bases between. This CDR3 is built from 14 residues. Germline V gene lookup returns CDR1 SQVTM and CDR2 ANQGSEA. The CDR3: CSVGNRERGFGYTF. CDR3 DNA sequence: TGCAGCGTGGGGAACCGGGAGAGGGGTTTTGGCTACACCTTC.

V gene TRBV7-2 combines with J gene TRBJ2-5; D unclear. The CDR3 extends over 14 amino acids. The germline V gene has CDR1 SGHTA and CDR2 FQGNSA. The V end was cut by 3 bases, the J end by 0 bases, with 8 bases between. The CDR3 bases are TGTGCCAGCAGCTTCGCGCTGAACCAAGAGACCCAGTACTTC. Translating gives CASSFALNQETQYF.

The CDR3 region is CASSFGQGRGDTQYF. CDR3 sequence (DNA): TGTGCCAGCAGCTTTGGACAGGGAAGGGGAGATACGCAGTATTTT. The V call is TRBV11-3, the J call TRBJ2-3; 8 bases line up with TRBD1. Germline assignment: CDR1 SGHNT and CDR2 YENEEA. The CDR3 sequence is 15 residues long. The trim removed 3 bases at V and 5 bases at J, leaving 7 bases unmatched. Supplemented by reference TRBV11-3 and TRBJ2-3, the full variable domain reads EAGVVQSPRYKIIEKKQPVAFWCNPISGHNTLYWYLQNLGQGPELLIRYENEEAVDDSQLPKDRFSAERLKGVDSTLKIQPAELGDSAVYLCASSFGQGRGDTQYFGPGTRLTVL.

This clone appeared a few times. The V call is TRBV4-2, the J call TRBJ2-7; 10 positions agree with TRBD2. Trimming removed 1 base from V and 1 base from J; junction bases left unmatched: 10. In germline, CDR1 is LGHNA, CDR2 YNFKEQ. There are 18 residues in the CDR3. DNA for the CDR3: TGTGCCAGCAGCCAAGCCGGACTAGCGGAGGATGCTTCCTACGAGCAGTACGTC. This encodes CASSQAGLAEDASYEQYV.

The rearrangement uses TRBV28 and TRBJ2-7, with 8 bases aligning to TRBD1. The J segment lost 7 bases and the V segment lost 4 bases, leaving 9 bases of the junction unmatched. The CDR3 length is 14 residues. The germline CDR1 and CDR2 sequences are MDHEN and SYDVKM. The CDR3 here is CASSYPGGSREQYF. The CDR3 DNA reads TGTGCCAGCAGTTATCCAGGGGGCTCTAGGGAGCAGTACTTC.

V and J are TRBV19 and TRBJ2-7; maybe TRBD1 (6 bases). V was pared by 5 bases and J by 0 bases, with 14 bases between. Germline CDR1 is LNHDA and CDR2 is SQIVND (reference sequence). The CDR3 is made up of 15 amino acids. CDR3 region: CASSLRTAYSYEQYF. CDR3 bases: TGTGCCAGTAGTTTAAGGACAGCATACTCCTACGAGCAGTACTTC.

V and J are TRBV23-1 and TRBJ2-2; 8 nucleotides agree with TRBD2. TRBV23-1 is an open reading frame, and its role is uncertain. The CDR3 spans 15 residues. With 4 bases clipped from V and 6 bases from J, the junction kept 7 bases outside the gene matches. Here the CDR3 DNA reads TGCGCCAGCAGTCCGGGGGGGACCGGCTCCGGGGAGCTGTTTTTT. Amino acids: CASSPGGTGSGELFF.

The J gene is TRBJ1-2, the V gene TRBV6-6; D remains unclear. The germline V gene has CDR1 MNHNY and CDR2 SVGAGI (reference sequence). Trimming took 2 bases from V and 5 from J, leaving 18 bases between them. CDR3 length: 16 amino acids. CDR3 coding DNA: TGTGCCAGCAGTTACGCGGCACCCGGGATTGGATATGGCTACACCTTC. It codes for CASSYAAPGIGYGYTF.

The DNA for the CDR3 is TGTGCCAGCAGTCCCCAGAGCAGGGGGATGGAGCAGGTGGAGCTGTTTTTT. Amino acids: CASSPQSRGMEQVELFF. This chain uses TRBV6-2 or TRBV6-3 with TRBJ2-2; TRBD1 agrees at 7 bases. The CDR3 totals 17 residues. The J segment lost 10 bases and the V segment lost 5 bases, leaving 19 bases of the junction unmatched. Germline V gene sequence: CDR1 MNHEY, CDR2 SVGEGT.

The chain combines TRBV28 with TRBJ1-2, with D maybe TRBD1 (6 bases). Trimming removed 1 base at V and 3 bases at J, with 15 bases between. Germline V gives CDR1 MDHEN, CDR2 SYDVKM. The CDR3 contains 16 residues. CDR3 sequence reads: CASSLSWWGGHYGYTF. In DNA, the CDR3 is TGTGCCAGCAGTTTATCCTGGTGGGGGGGGCACTATGGCTACACCTTC.

V usage is TRBV5-1 and J usage is TRBJ1-5; D is possibly TRBD1 (6 bases). The V and J ends lost 0 bases and 5 bases respectively, with 9 bases between them. The germline CDR1 and CDR2 sequences are SGHRS and YFSETQ. CDR3 size: 14 residues. In nucleotides, the CDR3 is TGCGCCAGCAGCTTGGGGACAGAACATCAGCCCCAGCATTTT. This translates into CASSLGTEHQPQHF.

The chain uses TRBV9 and TRBJ1-2; 10 bases agree with TRBD1. Germline trimming cut 0 bases from V and 7 bases from J; bases unmatched to any gene: 6. This CDR3 has 15 amino acids. The germline CDR1 and CDR2 sequences are SGDLS and YYNGEE. The CDR3 region has the DNA TGTGCCAGCAGCGTAGAACGACAGGGGGCTCGTGGCTACACCTTC. It encodes CASSVERQGARGYTF.

The chain joins TRBV7-2 to TRBJ2-3; D unclear. The germline V gene encodes CDR1 SGHTA and CDR2 FQGNSA. The V end was cut by 7 bases, the J end by 6 bases, with 20 bases between. The CDR3 length is 15 residues. The CDR3 nucleotides are TGTGCCAGCACCTCCCCCAATGGCTCCCCCGATACGCAGTATTTT. Amino acid sequence: CASTSPNGSPDTQYF.

The chain joins TRBV4-2 to TRBJ2-5; TRBD1 agrees at 7 bases. This CDR3 spans 14 amino acids. Germline CDR1 and CDR2: LGHNA and YNFKEQ. Trimming at V came to 4 bases and at J to 3 bases, leaving 5 bases not matched to a gene. The CDR3, as DNA: TGTGCCAGCAGCCGTTTGGGACAGAAAGAGACCCAGTACTTC. It codes for CASSRLGQKETQYF.

In this sample, this clone turned up once. This chain connects TRBV5-6 to TRBJ2-2, with D perhaps TRBD1 (6 bases). V dropped 1 base and J dropped 0 bases, with 10 bases sitting between them. Germline values: CDR1 SGHDT, CDR2 YYEEEE. The CDR3 totals 16 residues. CDR3 sequence (DNA): TGTGCCAGCAGCTTGCGGGACATCCCGAACACCGGGGAGCTGTTTTTT. It specifies CASSLRDIPNTGELFF.